Shown below are 15 T cell receptor beta chains from a single sample sequenced in a study of OX40 agonist ivuxolimab in advanced cancers. Sequenced by immunoSEQ multiplex PCR; TCRdb stores in-frame clones only, minus some. The sample lists some 80,000 clones, about 88% seen once, with around 0.78% in the top ten. Sequencing used CD4+ or CD8+ T cells sorted from blood, obtained in a trial of the OX40 agonist ivuxolimab. The receptors were sampled from an adult with an advanced solid tumor such as melanoma, head and neck, liver or kidney cancer.

This clone has more than one count but fewer than ten. The chain recombines TRBV5-5 with TRBJ2-2; TRBD1 might be the D (6 bases). This CDR3 contains 14 residues. The germline V gene has CDR1 SGHKS and CDR2 YYEKEE (reference sequence). The germline V and J ends were trimmed by 0 bases and 3 bases, with 6 bases remaining between them. DNA of the CDR3: TGTGCCAGCAGCTTGGGACAGGACACCGGGGAGCTGTTTTTT. It yields the protein CASSLGQDTGELFF.

The chain couples TRBV6-5 to TRBJ2-7; D is ambiguous. CDR3 size: 14 residues. Trimming shortened V by 2 bases and J by 3 bases, and 11 bases separated the two germline ends. Germline V lookup: CDR1 MNHEY, CDR2 SVGAGI. The CDR3 sequence: CASSYDSLLYEQYF. The CDR3 DNA reads as TGTGCCAGCAGTTACGACTCCCTACTCTACGAGCAGTACTTC.

CDR3 nucleotides: TGCGCCAGCAGCTCTAGCGGGGGGGAGCAGTTCTTC. Translated, it gives CASSSSGGEQFF. V usage is TRBV10-1 and J usage is TRBJ2-1; 11 nucleotides line up with TRBD2. V shed 6 bases, J shed 10 bases, and the junction held 2 bases outside the gene matches. The CDR3 loop spans 12 amino acids. Germline assignment: CDR1 WNHNN and CDR2 SYGVQD (reference sequence).

The chain has TRBV9 and TRBJ2-1; 7 bases agree with TRBD2. Germline V gene lookup returns CDR1 SGDLS and CDR2 YYNGEE. The trim removed 2 bases at V and 5 bases at J, leaving 4 bases unmatched. The CDR3 totals 14 residues. The CDR3 loop is CASSVASGNNEQFF. The CDR3 nucleotides read TGTGCCAGCAGCGTCGCTAGCGGTAACAATGAGCAGTTCTTC.

J is TRBJ2-7 and V is TRBV27; perhaps TRBD2 as D (6 bases). CDR1 is MNHEY, CDR2 SMNVEV, per germline (reference sequence). The CDR3 covers 15 residues. V lost 5 bases, J lost 6 bases, and 20 bases lay in between. This chain's CDR3 is CASSHLRDSALEQYF. The CDR3 region has the DNA TGTGCCAGCAGTCACCTCCGGGACTCAGCCCTCGAGCAGTACTTC.

The chain joins TRBV5-1 to TRBJ2-1; 14 bases match TRBD2. Germline V gene lookup returns CDR1 SGHRS and CDR2 YFSETQ. V was pared by 3 bases and J by 9 bases, with 8 bases of the junction left unmatched. The CDR3 sequence is 16 residues long. The CDR3 DNA follows: TGCGCCAGCAGCTCAACCGGGACTAGCGGGAGTAGTGAGCAGTTCTTC. Amino acid sequence: CASSSTGTSGSSEQFF.

The gene calls are TRBV30 and TRBJ2-5; possible D gene TRBD2, 5 bases. The CDR3 has 12 residues. Germline loops: CDR1 GTSNPN, CDR2 SVGIG (reference sequence). Trimming cost V 1 base and J 4 bases, with 7 bases left between them. The CDR3 region has the DNA TGTGCCTGGAGTGGCGGGCGAGAGACCCAGTACTTC. Its protein product is CAWSGGRETQYF.

The gene calls are TRBV7-9 and TRBJ1-4; D is ambiguous. This CDR3 spans 13 amino acids. Germline V gene sequence: CDR1 SEHNR, CDR2 FQNEAQ (reference sequence). V was pared by 1 base and J by 8 bases, with 8 bases between. The DNA for the CDR3 is TGTGCCAGCAGCTTAGATCGGAACGAAAAACTGTTTTTT. Its translation: CASSLDRNEKLFF.

J is TRBJ1-2 and V is TRBV6-5, with 8 bases identical to TRBD1. Germline trimming cut 2 bases from V and 4 bases from J; bases unmatched to any gene: 6. Germline-derived CDR1 and CDR2 are MNHEY and SVGAGI. The CDR3 sequence is 15 residues long. The CDR3 nucleotides are TGTGCCAGCAGTTACGCCGGACAGGGAACCTATGGCTACACCTTC. This gives the protein CASSYAGQGTYGYTF.

The CDR3 DNA reads TGTGCCAGCAGCCACTCCGGGAGTGGAACAGATACGCAGTATTTT. The encoded protein is CASSHSGSGTDTQYF. The chain joins TRBV7-2 to TRBJ2-3, with D possibly being TRBD2 (6 bases). V was cut by 5 bases and J by 3 bases, with 15 bases left in between. CDR1 and CDR2 from the germline V gene are SGHTA and FQGNSA. The length of the CDR3 is 15 residues.

This clone was observed once. This sequence joins TRBV2 and TRBJ1-3; a possible D gene is TRBD1 (6 bases). The germline V gene encodes CDR1 SNHLY and CDR2 FYNNEI. The CDR3 contains 15 residues. The V gene lost 5 bases and the J gene lost 4 bases, with 15 bases spanning the gap. CDR3 bases: TGTGCCAGCAGTTCTCAGGGGCTTGGGGGAAACACCATATATTTT. This gives the protein CASSSQGLGGNTIYF.

The V gene is TRBV5-1, the J gene TRBJ2-2, with D perhaps matching TRBD1 (6 bases). V was trimmed by 4 bases and J by 4 bases, leaving 14 bases between them. Germline lookup yields CDR1 SGHRS and CDR2 YFSETQ. The CDR3 has 15 residues. The CDR3 DNA reads as TGCGCCAGCAGCGAGCAAACAGGGACCACCGGGGAGCTGTTTTTT. It encodes CASSEQTGTTGELFF.

This chain uses TRBV6-1 with TRBJ1-4; D uncertain. Trimming shortened V by 6 bases and J by 5 bases, and 7 bases separated the two germline ends. The CDR3 runs 12 residues. Germline assignment: CDR1 MNHNS and CDR2 SASEGT. The CDR3 protein is CASSLENEKLFF. For the CDR3, the DNA is TGTGCCAGCAGCCTAGAAAATGAAAAACTGTTTTTT.

This chain uses TRBV4-3 with TRBJ2-1, with D maybe TRBD2 (5 bases). V was clipped by 4 bases and J by 4 bases, with 14 bases between them. The CDR3 is 15 amino acids. Germline CDR1 and CDR2: LGHNA and YSLEER. The CDR3 loop is CASSRAVRGYNEQFF. CDR3 DNA: TGCGCCAGCAGCCGCGCCGTCCGGGGATACAATGAGCAGTTCTTC.

This clone was detected once. Distinct nucleotide sequences in the sample also encode this CDR3. V is TRBV19 and J is TRBJ1-1; D may be TRBD1 (5 bases). V dropped 6 bases and J dropped 5 bases, with 16 bases sitting between them. The V gene's germline CDR1 is LNHDA and CDR2 SQIVND (reference sequence). The CDR3 runs 14 residues. This CDR3 is CASSSQGERTEAFF. CDR3 sequence (DNA): TGTGCCAGTAGCTCCCAGGGAGAAAGAACTGAAGCTTTCTTT.